Each of the 18 T cell receptor beta chains below was sequenced from the same sample in a study of OX40 agonist ivuxolimab in advanced cancers. Produced via immunoSEQ multiplex PCR; TCRdb's table is partial and in-frame only. The top ten hold about 16% of the sample, which has over 8,000 clones, about 87% seen once. The sample consisted of CD4+ or CD8+ T cells sorted from blood, taken in a trial of the OX40 agonist ivuxolimab. These receptors originate from an adult with an advanced solid tumor such as melanoma, head and neck, liver or kidney cancer.

The chain is built from TRBV28 and TRBJ1-2; D may be TRBD1 (6 bases). The CDR3 consists of 12 residues. Germline V gene data show CDR1 as MDHEN and CDR2 as SYDVKM. The ends were cut back, 11 bases at V and 8 bases at J, with 18 bases in the middle. The CDR3 loop is CALTDLQGGYTF. As DNA, the CDR3 is TGTGCCCTGACAGATCTCCAGGGGGGCTACACCTTC.

This clone is a singleton in its sample. The rearrangement links TRBV29-1 to TRBJ1-1; D is possibly TRBD1 (6 bases). CDR1 is SQVTM, CDR2 ANQGSEA, per germline. The V end was cut by 8 bases, the J end by 0 bases, with 22 bases between. The CDR3 covers 16 residues. In DNA, the CDR3 is TGCAGCACCCCTGAACAGGGCGATGGGGTGAACACTGAAGCTTTCTTT. Translation: CSTPEQGDGVNTEAFF.

The V call is TRBV5-1, the J call TRBJ1-2; D is undetermined. The length of the CDR3 is 11 residues. Germline values: CDR1 SGHRS, CDR2 YFSETQ. The V end was cut by 0 bases, the J end by 4 bases, with 1 base between. The CDR3 DNA reads as TGCGCCAGCAGCTTGGGCTATGGCTACACCTTC. Translated, it gives CASSLGYGYTF.

This clone was observed once. The chain couples TRBV11-2 to TRBJ1-1, with TRBD1 as a possible D gene (6 bases). Germline V lookup: CDR1 SGHAT, CDR2 FQNNGV. Trimming shortened V by 5 bases and J by 1 base, and 20 bases separated the two germline ends. The CDR3 runs 17 residues. The CDR3 nucleotides read TGTGCCAGCAGCCCGCCCCGTGGGGGGACAACGAACACTGAAGCTTTCTTT. Translating it yields CASSPPRGGTTNTEAFF.

The chain is built from TRBV28 and TRBJ2-1, with 8 bases that match TRBD2. This CDR3 has 13 residues. CDR1 and CDR2 from the germline V gene are MDHEN and SYDVKM. Trimming cost V 6 bases and J 13 bases; bases outside gene matches: 11. CDR3 region: CASSLTSGDLQFF. CDR3 DNA: TGTGCCAGCAGCCTAACTAGCGGAGATCTCCAGTTCTTC.

This rearrangement joins TRBV9 to TRBJ2-7, with TRBD2 matching over 10 bases. CDR1 SGDLS and CDR2 YYNGEE come from the germline V gene. V dropped 0 bases and J dropped 4; count of bases not matched to a gene: 10. The CDR3 contains 17 residues. The CDR3 coding sequence is TGTGCCAGCAGCGTAGAGGTTAGCGGGAGGTATGGGTACGAGCAGTACTTC. It translates to CASSVEVSGRYGYEQYF. The full variable domain, completed using reference TRBV9 and TRBJ2-7, is DSGVTQTPKHLITATGQRVTLRCSPRSGDLSVYWYQQSLDQGLQFLIQYYNGEERAKGNILERFSAQQFPDLHSELNLSSLELGDSALYFCASSVEVSGRYGYEQYFGPGTRLTVT.

CDR3: CASSAERTVYNEQFF. CDR3 nucleotides: TGTGCCAGCAGCGCCGAAAGGACAGTTTACAATGAGCAGTTCTTC. The V and J genes are TRBV11-1 and TRBJ2-1, with D maybe TRBD1 (6 bases). V lost 5 bases and J lost 4, with 15 bases in between. Germline-derived CDR1 and CDR2 are SGHAT and FQDESV (reference sequence). This CDR3 comprises 15 residues.

The chain links TRBV10-3 to TRBJ1-2; 7 nucleotides line up with TRBD1. Germline V gene data show CDR1 as ENHRY and CDR2 as SYGVKD. The trim removed 0 bases at V and 8 bases at J, leaving 6 bases unmatched. The CDR3 runs 14 residues. The CDR3 region has the DNA TGTGCCATCAGTGAGTCGAGGACAGGCCCCGGCTACACCTTC. It encodes CAISESRTGPGYTF.

The chain is built from TRBV25-1 and TRBJ2-5; D possibly uses TRBD1 or TRBD2 (7 bases each). Trimming removed 1 base from V and 14 bases from J, with 14 bases in between. Germline CDR1 and CDR2: MGHDK and SYGVNS. CDR3 length: 12 amino acids. The CDR3 loop reads CASSELGGGFYF. CDR3 nucleotide sequence: TGTGCCAGCAGTGAATTGGGAGGGGGCTTTTACTTC.

The chain is built from TRBV7-9 and TRBJ1-4; the match to TRBD1 covers 7 bases. The CDR3 loop spans 15 amino acids. V gave up 0 bases and J gave up 3 bases; unmatched junction bases: 1. Germline CDR1 is SEHNR and CDR2 is FQNEAQ (reference sequence). CDR3 loop: CASSLAGQPNEKLFF. DNA of the CDR3: TGTGCCAGCAGCTTAGCGGGACAGCCTAATGAAAAACTGTTTTTT.

The V gene is TRBV9, the J gene TRBJ2-2; 7 bases match TRBD1. Trimming removed 0 bases from V and 7 bases from J; junction bases left unmatched: 6. The CDR3 length is 15 residues. In germline, CDR1 is SGDLS, CDR2 YYNGEE. As DNA, the CDR3 is TGTGCCAGCAGCGTAGAAGGGGGCGTCGACGGGGAGCTGTTTTTT. It encodes CASSVEGGVDGELFF.

V usage is TRBV4-2 and J usage is TRBJ2-2; D may match TRBD1 or TRBD2 (5 bases each). Germline loops: CDR1 LGHNA, CDR2 YNFKEQ. The V gene lost 3 bases and the J gene lost 4 bases, with 12 bases spanning the gap. This CDR3 comprises 15 residues. The CDR3 reads CASSQGPLVTGELFF. In DNA, the CDR3 is TGTGCCAGCAGCCAGGGACCCTTGGTCACCGGGGAGCTGTTTTTT.

The CDR3 loop is CASSPGLAGSYEQYF. The CDR3 DNA sequence: TGTGCCAGTAGTCCCGGACTAGCGGGATCCTACGAGCAGTACTTC. The V call is TRBV19, the J call TRBJ2-7, with 12 bases matching TRBD2. The trim removed 5 bases at V and 1 base at J, leaving 3 bases unmatched. The germline V gene has CDR1 LNHDA and CDR2 SQIVND (reference sequence). This CDR3 spans 15 amino acids.

The chain uses TRBV14 and TRBJ1-4; 8 nucleotides align to TRBD1. The length of the CDR3 is 12 residues. Germline V gene data show CDR1 as SGHDN and CDR2 as FVKESK. V lost 4 bases to trimming and J lost 10 bases; unmatched junction nucleotides: 2. CDR3 sequence (DNA): TGTGCCAGCAGCCCGACAGGGGCAAAACTGTTTTTT. Its protein is CASSPTGAKLFF.

This chain links TRBV6-6 with TRBJ2-1; unclear D gene. Trimming removed 0 bases from V and 6 bases from J, with 9 bases in between. CDR1 and CDR2 (germline): MNHNY, SVGAGI (reference sequence). The CDR3 contains 14 residues. CDR3 sequence reads: CASSYSFESNEQFF. Here the CDR3 DNA reads TGTGCCAGCAGTTACTCGTTTGAAAGCAATGAGCAGTTCTTC.

This chain uses TRBV11-2 with TRBJ2-3; 7 bases are shared with TRBD2. Germline V gene lookup returns CDR1 SGHAT and CDR2 FQNNGV. Losses at the gene ends were 0 bases for V and 1 base for J; bases not matched to a gene: 4. CDR3 length equals 16 residues. CDR3 loop: CASSLELAGGTDTQYF. The CDR3 bases are TGTGCCAGCAGCTTAGAATTAGCGGGCGGCACAGATACGCAGTATTTT.

The rearrangement uses TRBV19 and TRBJ2-1, with TRBD1 identical over 8 bases. Unmatched junction bases numbered 5, after V lost 6 bases and J lost 7 bases. CDR1 and CDR2 (germline): LNHDA, SQIVND (reference sequence). The CDR3 covers 13 residues. CDR3 nucleotides: TGTGCCAGTAGGCAGGGGGCGCAAAATGAGCAGTTCTTC. The encoded protein is CASRQGAQNEQFF.

The chain uses TRBV11-2 and TRBJ2-7, with D hard to call. Per the germline V gene, CDR1 is SGHAT and CDR2 is FQNNGV. This CDR3 spans 15 amino acids. The V end was cut by 5 bases, the J end by 4 bases, with 18 bases between. The CDR3 protein is CASSLSNPAGYEQYF. The CDR3 DNA is TGTGCCAGCAGCCTTAGCAACCCTGCCGGGTACGAGCAGTACTTC.